The entry below gives a single TCR beta chain sequence along with its context. Sequencing was at deep level. Measured with immunoSEQ multiplex PCR; TCRdb has only the in-frame clones, and not every one. In the table there are approximately 2,200,000 clones, 85% to 95% of which are singletons. Positively selected for CCR7, the CD45RO-negative cells used as naive CD8 cells excluded terminally differentiated effector memory CD45RA+ cells. This record comes from a study of shared clonotypes between healthy human individuals. Germline CDR1 and CDR2: SGHTA and FQGNSA. Trimming left V 3 bases short and J 0 bases short, with 11 bases between. The CDR3 contains 15 residues.

Source material: naive CD8+ T cells from PBMCs. This TCR derives from a man aged 18 to 35 in good health. Some clones in this sample may be carry-over from other donors' samples. The V call is TRBV7-2, the J call TRBJ1-1; the D is unclear. The DNA for the CDR3 is TGTGCCAGCAGCTTCCCGCAGGAAATGAACACTGAAGCTTTCTTT. As protein: CASSFPQEMNTEAFF.